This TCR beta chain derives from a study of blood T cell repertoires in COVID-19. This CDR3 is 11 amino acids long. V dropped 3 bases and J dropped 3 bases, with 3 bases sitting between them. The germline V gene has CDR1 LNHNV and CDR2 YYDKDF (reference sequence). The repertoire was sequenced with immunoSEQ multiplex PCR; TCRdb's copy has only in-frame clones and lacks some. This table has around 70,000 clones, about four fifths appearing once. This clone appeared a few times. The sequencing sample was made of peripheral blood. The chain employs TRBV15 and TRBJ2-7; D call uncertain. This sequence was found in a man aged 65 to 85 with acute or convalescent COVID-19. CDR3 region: CATSSYYEQYF. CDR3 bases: TGTGCCACCAGCAGCTACTACGAGCAGTACTTC.